This section outlines one T cell receptor beta chain sequence together with its context. Antigen unknown. For every donor, a draw yielded roughly 9.3 milliliters of peripheral blood. The source of the sample is a study of blood T cells in healthy people across ages. The V end lost 6 bases, the J end lost 6 bases, and 12 bases lay between the germline ends. The CDR3 runs to 13 residues. CDR1 and CDR2 from the germline V gene are MNHEY and SVGAGI. Study findings and constraints: Strong correlation linked observed beta diversity and percent naive T cells.

Together with a sample-barcoded 5' primer, a J-beta primer mix was included in a second PCR lasting 7 to 11 cycles. Each cDNA was tagged by a template-switch adaptor containing 12 random nucleotides. In TCRdb, the 5' RACE reads were re-called with MiXCR into one record per CDR3 protein. Among approximately 690,000 distinct CDR3 sequences, about 43% were seen once, and the ten largest hold about 30%. The rearrangement uses TRBV6-5 and TRBJ2-1, with D tentatively TRBD2 (5 bases). Sequenced sample: blood. The sequence was obtained from an older man in good health. The CDR3 DNA is TGTGCCAGCAGCTCGATAGCGAGCAATGAGCAGTTCTTC. This gives the protein CASSSIASNEQFF.